These 17 T cell receptor beta chains share one sample of origin, sequenced in a study of T cells after yellow fever vaccination. TCRdb ran MiXCR on the 5' RACE reads and lists one entry per CDR3 protein. The sample lists around 67,000 distinct CDR3 sequences, approximately 7% occurring once. The sample consisted of CD8+ T cells sorted from PBMCs, taken 5 days after the first yellow fever vaccination. The source of these receptors is a man between 18 and 35 years old who received the YFV17D yellow fever vaccine.

This clonotype has ten or more counts. V is TRBV7-2 and J is TRBJ2-2; D is unresolved. The CDR3 totals 15 residues. Trimming pared 3 bases from V and 5 bases from J, leaving 13 bases between. Germline CDR1 SGHTA, CDR2 FQGNSA. The CDR3 spells CASSFQPAATGELFF. The CDR3 nucleotides are TGTGCCAGCAGCTTTCAGCCGGCCGCGACCGGGGAGCTGTTTTTT.

The chain carries TRBV20-1 and TRBJ2-7; D is undetermined. Germline V gives CDR1 DFQATT, CDR2 SNEGSKA (reference sequence). Trimming pared 3 bases from V and 0 bases from J, leaving 12 bases between. CDR3 length: 14 amino acids. The chain's CDR3 is CSASGLPGSYEQYV. Here the CDR3 DNA reads TGCAGTGCTAGCGGCCTACCTGGCTCCTACGAGCAGTACGTC.

This clonotype was counted only a few times. The V call is TRBV12-3 or TRBV12-4, the J call TRBJ2-5; TRBD1 matches 8 bases. V shed 4 bases, J shed 1 base, and the junction held 5 bases outside the gene matches. The CDR3 is 15 amino acids. CDR3 bases: TGTGCCAGCAGTTCCCGACAGGGGCTCCAAGAGACCCAGTACTTC. It yields the protein CASSSRQGLQETQYF.

This clonotype has a handful of counts. V usage is TRBV4-3 and J usage is TRBJ2-7; perhaps TRBD2 as D (6 bases). The CDR3 contains 13 residues. V was clipped by 4 bases and J by 3 bases, with 10 bases between them. Germline V gene sequence: CDR1 LGHNA, CDR2 YSLEER. CDR3 sequence (DNA): TGCGCCAGCAGCCCGGACGGGGGCTACGAGCAGTACTTC. Translating it yields CASSPDGGYEQYF.

This clonotype was counted between two and nine times. The chain employs TRBV13 and TRBJ2-2; D call uncertain. The germline V gene has CDR1 PRHDT and CDR2 FYEKMQ (reference sequence). CDR3 length: 12 residues. V lost 5 bases and J lost 6, with 7 bases in between. Here the CDR3 reads CASSGVPGELFF. In nucleotides, the CDR3 is TGTGCCAGCAGCGGGGTTCCCGGGGAGCTGTTTTTT.

The chain joins TRBV7-9 to TRBJ2-1; tentatively, D is TRBD2 (6 bases). This CDR3 region has 14 residues. Trimming pared 5 bases from V and 10 bases from J, leaving 18 bases between. Germline values: CDR1 SEHNR, CDR2 FQNEAQ (reference sequence). This CDR3 reads CASSRSGTFTEQFF. In DNA, the CDR3 is TGTGCCAGCAGCAGATCTGGGACTTTCACCGAGCAGTTCTTC.

The rearrangement uses TRBV6-5 and TRBJ2-1; possibly TRBD1 for D (5 bases). The germline V gene encodes CDR1 MNHEY and CDR2 SVGAGI. There are 15 residues in the CDR3. V lost 0 bases and J lost 8, with 14 bases in between. CDR3 residues: CASSYSTERHYEQFF. DNA for the CDR3: TGTGCCAGCAGTTACTCGACAGAAAGACACTATGAGCAGTTCTTC.

This chain joins TRBV4-1 and TRBJ1-5; D ambiguous. This CDR3 is built from 14 residues. The V end lost 0 bases, the J end lost 7 bases, and 10 bases lay between the germline ends. Germline V gene sequence: CDR1 MGHRA, CDR2 YSYEKL. The CDR3 region is CASSQDRTGQPQHF. The CDR3 bases are TGCGCCAGCAGCCAAGATAGAACGGGCCAGCCCCAGCATTTT.

This clonotype was found a few times. This chain links TRBV5-1 with TRBJ1-2, with D possibly TRBD1 on 6 matching bases. The V gene's germline CDR1 is SGHRS and CDR2 YFSETQ. CDR3 length: 13 amino acids. The V and J ends lost 9 bases and 7 bases respectively, with 19 bases between them. The CDR3 nucleotides are TGCGCCACGCGAGGGGGGGCCGAGAGTGGCTACACCTTC. Translated, it gives CATRGGAESGYTF.

The V and J genes are TRBV10-3 and TRBJ2-7; 7 bases agree with TRBD2. V lost 6 bases, J lost 7 bases, and 6 bases stayed unmatched. The CDR3 is 12 amino acids. Per the germline V gene, CDR1 is ENHRY and CDR2 is SYGVKD. The CDR3 coding sequence is TGTGCCATCAGGAGCGGGGTGCGGGAGCAGTACGTC. As protein: CAIRSGVREQYV.

The chain employs TRBV5-1 and TRBJ1-6; TRBD1 might be the D (5 bases). This CDR3 spans 15 amino acids. Trimming removed 1 base at V and 0 bases at J, with 5 bases between. Germline CDR1 and CDR2: SGHRS and YFSETQ. CDR3 region: CASSLRGSYNSPLHF. The CDR3, as DNA: TGCGCCAGCAGCTTGAGGGGCTCCTATAATTCACCCCTCCACTTT.

Only a few counts were recorded for this clonotype. The chain recombines TRBV6-2 or TRBV6-3 with TRBJ2-3; unclear D gene. This CDR3 is built from 13 residues. Germline loops: CDR1 MNHEY, CDR2 SVGEGT. The ends were cut back, 4 bases at V and 6 bases at J, with 11 bases in the middle. CDR3 sequence reads: CASSSTLRDTQYF. The CDR3 region has the DNA TGTGCCAGCAGTTCTACTCTAAGGGATACGCAGTATTTT.

This clonotype was counted at least ten times. CDR3 protein: CASSPVSGTDEQFF. The CDR3 nucleotides read TGCGCCAGCAGCCCAGTCTCCGGGACGGATGAGCAGTTCTTC. The chain uses TRBV4-1 and TRBJ2-1; either TRBD1 or TRBD2 may fit D (5 bases each). Germline V lookup: CDR1 MGHRA, CDR2 YSYEKL. The length of the CDR3 is 14 residues. V lost 4 bases and J lost 8, with 15 bases in between.

This clonotype showed up just a few times. The rearrangement links TRBV15 to TRBJ2-5; D call uncertain. Trimming took off 8 bases at V and 3 bases at J, with 10 bases between the two ends. In germline, CDR1 is LNHNV, CDR2 YYDKDF (reference sequence). CDR3 length equals 12 residues. Here the CDR3 DNA reads TGTGCCACCTCCGGAGCCGAAGAGACCCAGTACTTC. This sequence encodes CATSGAEETQYF. The full variable domain, its missing parts supplied by reference TRBV15 and TRBJ2-5, is DAMVIQNPRYQVTQFGKPVTLSCSQTLNHNVMYWYQQKSSQAPKLLFHYYDKDFNNEADTPDNFQSRRPNTSFCFLDIRSPGLGDTAMYLCATSGAEETQYFGPGTRLLVL.

In this sample, this clonotype turned up many times. In nucleotides, the CDR3 is TGTGCCAGCAGCAACCCATGGGAGAATCAGCCCCAGCATTTT. Residues: CASSNPWENQPQHF. The chain couples TRBV12-3 or TRBV12-4 to TRBJ1-5; D unclear. The ends were cut back, 6 bases at V and 4 bases at J, with 13 bases in the middle. This CDR3 spans 14 amino acids.

Many counts were recorded for this clonotype. The rearrangement links TRBV7-2 to TRBJ2-7; D not certain. The CDR3 runs 15 residues. The germline V gene encodes CDR1 SGHTA and CDR2 FQGNSA. V was shortened by 4 bases and J by 0 bases, with 13 bases between the two germline ends. The CDR3 DNA reads as TGTGCCAGCAGCTCGAGTGTGGGCCACTCCTACGAGCAGTACTTC. Amino acids: CASSSSVGHSYEQYF. Variable domain in full (rest from reference TRBV7-2 and TRBJ2-7): GAGVSQSPSNKVTEKGKDVELRCDPISGHTALYWYRQSLGQGLEFLIYFQGNSAPDKSGLPSDRFSAERTGGSVSTLTIQRTQQEDSAVYLCASSSSVGHSYEQYFGPGTRLTVT.

Many counts were recorded for this clonotype. The chain joins TRBV7-9 to TRBJ2-5, with D possibly matching TRBD2 (5 bases). This CDR3 has 15 amino acids. The V end was cut by 5 bases, the J end by 4 bases, with 17 bases between. CDR1 SEHNR and CDR2 FQNEAQ come from the germline V gene (reference sequence). The CDR3 protein is CASSHHLDFSETQYF. For the CDR3, the DNA is TGTGCCAGCAGCCACCACCTGGACTTTTCAGAGACCCAGTACTTC.